Listed below are T cell receptor beta chains from one sample, sequenced in a study of blood T cell repertoires in COVID-19. TCRdb's table, derived via immunoSEQ multiplex PCR, lists solely in-frame clones and lacks some. The sample lists fewer than 200,000 clones, 82% occurring once. The specimen was peripheral blood. The source is a woman aged 40 to 50 with COVID-19, enrolled during active disease. The CDR3 runs from the conserved cysteine through the conserved F or W. D genes are given only for firm matches. Rows may omit the clone size; those that give it use once, few, many or a size class.

>once|15|TRBV3-1/TRBV3-2|TRBJ2-1|NA
TGTGCCAGCAGCCAAGAGACGCGGGGAGAGAGTGAGCAGTTCTTC
CASSQETRGESEQFF
>NA|15|TRBV4-1|TRBJ2-7|TRBD1
TGCGCCAGCAGCGTAGGGGGGACAGGGACCTACGAGCAGTACTTC
CASSVGGTGTYEQYF
>NA|12|TRBV2|TRBJ1-4|NA
TGTGCCAGCGGACAGCTCCGGCCGGAACTGTTTTTT
CASGQLRPELFF
>NA|11|TRBV25-1|TRBJ2-3|NA
TGTGCCAGCAGTGTCCTAGATACGCAGTATTTT
CASSVLDTQYF
>NA|14|TRBV7-9|TRBJ2-1|NA
TGTGCCAGCAGCTTATCGAATCCAGGGATTGGGCAGTTCTTC
CASSLSNPGIGQFF
>NA|15|TRBV10-3|TRBJ2-1|TRBD1
TGTGCCAGCTACGAACCGGGACAGGGTGAGAATGAGCAGTTCTTC
CASYEPGQGENEQFF
>NA|13|TRBV10-3|TRBJ2-3|NA
TGTGCCATCTCGGGGGACAGCACAGATACGCAGTATTTT
CAISGDSTDTQYF
>NA|16|TRBV24-1|TRBJ2-1|TRBD1
TGTGCCACCAGTGGCTCCGGGACAGGGGGTTACAATGAGCAGTTCTTC
CATSGSGTGGYNEQFF
>once|12|TRBV28|TRBJ1-2|NA
TGTGCCAGCACCCAGTCGTTGGGCGGCTACACCTTC
CASTQSLGGYTF
>NA|12|TRBV25-1|TRBJ1-1|NA
TGTGCCAGCAGGGGAGGGGACACTGAAGCTTTCTTT
CASRGGDTEAFF
>NA|16|TRBV4-1|TRBJ1-3|NA
TGCGCCAGCAGCCAAGATCAGGCAGGCTCTGGAAACACCATATATTTT
CASSQDQAGSGNTIYF
>NA|15|TRBV7-3|TRBJ1-1|TRBD1
TGTGCCAGCAGCCCGGGGACAGCGGAGAACACTGAAGCTTTCTTT
CASSPGTAENTEAFF
>NA|14|TRBV7-9|TRBJ1-5|TRBD1
TGTGCCAGCAGCCCGGAGACAGGGAAACAGCCCCAGCATTTT
CASSPETGKQPQHF
>NA|17|TRBV7-6|TRBJ2-2|TRBD2
TGTGCCAGCAGCTCGGGACTAGCGGGGGGTTACACCGGGGAGCTGTTTTTT
CASSSGLAGGYTGELFF
>NA|13|TRBV18|TRBJ1-1|NA
TGTGCCAGCTCACCGCCGGTGAACACTGAAGCTTTCTTT
CASSPPVNTEAFF
>few|14|TRBV5-4|TRBJ1-5|TRBD1
TGTGCCAGCAGCTACAGGGGCAGCAATCAGCCCCAGCATTTT
CASSYRGSNQPQHF
>NA|14|TRBV14|TRBJ1-6|NA
TGTGCCAGCAGTCTGTTCTCCTATAATTCACCCCTCCACTTT
CASSLFSYNSPLHF
>NA|17|TRBV4-2|TRBJ2-1|TRBD2
TGTGCCAGCAGCCAAGGCACAACTGGGGAGGGCCAGGGTGAGCAGTTCTTC
CASSQGTTGEGQGEQFF
>NA|14|TRBV19|TRBJ2-3|TRBD2
TGTGCCAGTAGAAGCGGGACTACCGGAGATACGCAGTATTTT
CASRSGTTGDTQYF
>NA|13|TRBV28|TRBJ1-5|NA
TGTGCCAGCAGCTTGGGGGGTGCTCAGCCCCAGCATTTT
CASSLGGAQPQHF
>NA|16|TRBV15|TRBJ2-5|TRBD2
TGTGCCACCAGCGCTCCCGGAAGGGAGGGAGGAGAGACCCAGTACTTC
CATSAPGREGGETQYF
>NA|15|TRBV6-1|TRBJ2-2|NA
TGTGCCAGCAGTGAATCAACAGGATCCACCGGGGAGCTGTTTTTT
CASSESTGSTGELFF
>NA|14|TRBV6-5|TRBJ1-5|NA
TGTGCCAGCAGTAATCCGGGACTTCGGGAGCCCCAGCATTTT
CASSNPGLREPQHF
>NA|15|TRBV6-1|TRBJ1-2|NA
TGTGCCAGCAGTGAAGAAGGGTCAGGGTTGAGCGGCTACACCTTC
CASSEEGSGLSGYTF
>NA|14|TRBV20-1|TRBJ2-5|NA
TGCAGTGCTAGTGTGGCGGGGCCCGAAGAGACCCAGTACTTC
CSASVAGPEETQYF
>NA|13|TRBV5-1|TRBJ2-5|NA
TGCGCCAGCACCGACAGAACCCAAGAGACCCAGTACTTC
CASTDRTQETQYF
>NA|14|TRBV27|TRBJ1-2|NA
TGTGCCAGCGGCTCAGGTTTGAGTAGGTATGGCTACACCTTC
CASGSGLSRYGYTF
>NA|14|TRBV24-1|TRBJ1-2|NA
TGTGCCACCAGTGATCAGGGCCAGCTCTATGGCTACACCTTC
CATSDQGQLYGYTF
>NA|14|TRBV7-9|TRBJ2-7|NA
TGTGCCAGCAGCCCGGGACTCCCGGACTACGAGCAGTACTTC
CASSPGLPDYEQYF
>NA|16|TRBV6-6|TRBJ1-2|NA
TGTGCCAACTCCCTGCACCGGCAGGGTACTAACTATGGCTACACCTTC
CANSLHRQGTNYGYTF
>NA|17|TRBV3-1/TRBV3-2|TRBJ2-5|TRBD2
TGTGCCAGCAGCCTTCGTTCTAGCGGGGGAGTCCAAGAGACCCAGTACTTC
CASSLRSSGGVQETQYF
>NA|15|TRBV2|TRBJ2-1|NA
TGTGCCAGCCGAAAACACCGGGACACCGACAATGAGCAGTTCTTC
CASRKHRDTDNEQFF
>once|15|TRBV10-2|TRBJ1-2|TRBD1
TGCGCCAGCAGTGATGGGGCCGGGACAGTCTATGGCTACACCTTC
CASSDGAGTVYGYTF
>NA|15|TRBV9|TRBJ1-1|NA
TGTGCCAGCAGCGGCGGACAGACGATGAACACTGAAGCTTTCTTT
CASSGGQTMNTEAFF
>NA|14|TRBV2|TRBJ2-2|TRBD1
TGTGCCAGCGGGGGACAGAGAAACACCGGGGAGCTGTTTTTT
CASGGQRNTGELFF
>NA|14|TRBV10-1|TRBJ2-2|NA
TGCGCCAGCAGTGACGAGAAGAGCACCGGGGAGCTGTTTTTT
CASSDEKSTGELFF
>NA|16|TRBV19|TRBJ2-1|TRBD2
TGTGCCAGCTCTTCGACTAGCGGAGCCTCCTACAATGAGCAGTTCTTC
CASSSTSGASYNEQFF
>NA|13|TRBV18|TRBJ1-1|TRBD1
TGTGCCAGCTCTCCTACAGGGGGCACTGAAGCTTTCTTT
CASSPTGGTEAFF
>NA|14|TRBV27|TRBJ1-4|TRBD1
TGTGCCAGCAGACGGACAGGGACAGGGGAAAAACTGTTTTTT
CASRRTGTGEKLFF
>NA|15|TRBV18|TRBJ1-1|NA
TGTGCCAGCTCACCTACGTTGGCCCTGAACACTGAAGCTTTCTTT
CASSPTLALNTEAFF
>NA|16|TRBV9|TRBJ1-4|TRBD1
TGTGCCAGCAGCCCCCCCGGGACAGCCCAACGAAGACAACTGTTTTTT
CASSPPGTAQRRQLFF
>NA|14|TRBV28|TRBJ2-7|TRBD1
TGTGCCAGCAGCCAACAGGGGGCTAGGTACGAGCAGTACTTC
CASSQQGARYEQYF
>NA|14|TRBV6-5|TRBJ2-7|TRBD1
TGTGCCAGCAGTTACGGGACAGAAGGATACGAGCAGTACTTC
CASSYGTEGYEQYF
>NA|14|TRBV19|TRBJ1-1|TRBD1
TGTGCCAGTAGCCACAGGGGGGAGGGGACTGAAGCTTTCTTT
CASSHRGEGTEAFF
>few|14|TRBV4-2|TRBJ1-2|NA
TGTGCCAGCAGCCAAGATGACAGGTTGTATGGCTACACCTTC
CASSQDDRLYGYTF
>NA|15|TRBV19|TRBJ2-5|TRBD1
TGTGCCAGTAGGCCGGGACAGGGGACTCAAGAGACCCAGTACTTC
CASRPGQGTQETQYF
>NA|16|TRBV18|TRBJ2-1|TRBD2
TGTGCCAGCTCTTCCTCCGGGACTAGCGGGACTCATGAGCAGTTCTTC
CASSSSGTSGTHEQFF
>NA|15|TRBV19|TRBJ2-2|TRBD2
TGTGCCAGTAGTATGTGGGACTACAACACCGGGGAGCTGTTTTTT
CASSMWDYNTGELFF
>few|15|TRBV2|TRBJ1-1|NA
TGTGCCAGCACACTGCTTCAACCGCCGAACACTGAAGCTTTCTTT
CASTLLQPPNTEAFF
>NA|15|TRBV4-1|TRBJ1-2|TRBD1
TGCGCCAGCAGCTTTGATTCCCAGGGGGGTGGTGGCTACACCTTC
CASSFDSQGGGGYTF
>NA|16|TRBV3-1/TRBV3-2|TRBJ1-2|NA
TGTGCCAGCAGCAAGTTTTCCGAGGTGGGTTCGAATGGCTACACCTTC
CASSKFSEVGSNGYTF
>NA|14|TRBV6-5|TRBJ2-1|TRBD2
TGTGCCAGCAAGCAGTCAGTCGGGGGGGCTGAGCAGTTCTTC
CASKQSVGGAEQFF
>many|11|TRBV30|TRBJ2-1|NA
TGTGCCTGGAGGATTAGCGAGGGGCAGTTCTTC
CAWRISEGQFF
>NA|14|TRBV5-8|TRBJ1-6|TRBD1
TGTGCCAGCAGCTTCGCGACAGGGGGTTCACCCCTCCACTTT
CASSFATGGSPLHF
>once|15|TRBV2|TRBJ1-5|NA
TGTGCCAGCAGTTCCACAGGGCAGAGCAATCAGCCCCAGCATTTT
CASSSTGQSNQPQHF